A selection of T cell receptor beta chains follows, all from one sample in a study of blood T cell repertoires in COVID-19. Here immunoSEQ multiplex PCR was the method, and the copy in TCRdb shows in-frame clones only, minus some. In the table there are 230,000 or so clones, 84% of which are singletons. Sequenced material: peripheral blood. The receptors derive from a young man with active or convalescent COVID-19. Both conserved end residues are part of each CDR3. D genes are given only for firm matches. The listing skips clone size in some rows; elsewhere it reads once, few, many or a size class.

>TRBJ2-7|14|-|TRBV11-3|-
TGTGCCAGCAGCTGGGGTAGCGGAACCTACGAGCAGTACTTC
CASSWGSGTYEQYF
>TRBJ1-5|16|-|TRBV10-1|-
TGCGCCAGCAGTGAGCCTCCCAGGGTAGACAATCAGCCCCAGCATTTT
CASSEPPRVDNQPQHF
>TRBJ1-1|20|-|TRBV5-1|TRBD1
TGCGCCAGCAGCTTGGCCGGTCGGGGACAGGGAAGAGGTACGGGTACTGAAGCTTTCTTT
CASSLAGRGQGRGTGTEAFF
>TRBJ2-1|16|once|TRBV27|TRBD1
TGTGCCAGCAGTTCGCCCCGGGACAGGGGGGAGGTTGAGCAGTTCTTC
CASSSPRDRGEVEQFF
>TRBJ1-3|13|-|TRBV4-3|-
TGCGCCAGCAGCCAAGATCTCCGAAACACCATATATTTT
CASSQDLRNTIYF
>TRBJ2-5|15|-|TRBV6-1|-
TGTGCCAGCAGTGACCTACAGGGATCTCAAGAGACCCAGTACTTC
CASSDLQGSQETQYF
>TRBJ2-7|13|-|TRBV7-3|-
TGTGCCAGCAGCCCAGGTCACGGTTACGAGCAGTACTTC
CASSPGHGYEQYF
>TRBJ1-1|15|many|TRBV7-8|-
TGTGCCAGCAGCTTAGATCCAAACATGAACACTGAAGCTTTCTTT
CASSLDPNMNTEAFF
>TRBJ1-1|15|-|TRBV28|-
TGTGCCAGCAGTTTATCCCACAGGGAGAGGGCTCAAGCTTTCTTT
CASSLSHRERAQAFF
>TRBJ1-6|13|-|TRBV18|TRBD1
TGTGCCAGCTCACCCGGACAGGTTGAACCCCTCCACTTT
CASSPGQVEPLHF
>TRBJ2-5|16|-|TRBV19|TRBD1
TGTGCCAGTAGTATTGCCGGGACAGGGGCCCAAGAGACCCAGTACTTC
CASSIAGTGAQETQYF
>TRBJ2-7|14|-|TRBV5-1|TRBD1
TGCGCCAGCAGCGCCGGGACAGGGGGCGTCGAGCAGTACTTC
CASSAGTGGVEQYF
>TRBJ1-1|12|few|TRBV6-5|-
TGTGCCACGACACAGGGAATCTCTGAAGCTTTCTTT
CATTQGISEAFF
>TRBJ1-2|17|many|TRBV6-6|TRBD1
TGTGCCAGCAGTCAGGGTTGGACAGGCCAGACTTTATGGGGCTACACCTTC
CASSQGWTGQTLWGYTF
>TRBJ1-2|15|-|TRBV6-5|TRBD1
TGTGCCAGCAGTTACCGTGACAGGGGGCGGAGGGGCTACACCTTC
CASSYRDRGRRGYTF
>TRBJ2-3|18|-|TRBV9|TRBD2
TGTGCCAGCAGCGCCCTCCCGGGACTAGCGGGACTAGCAGATACGCAGTATTTT
CASSALPGLAGLADTQYF
>TRBJ2-7|16|-|TRBV4-3|TRBD1
TGCGCCAGCAGCCAAGATGGGAGACAGGGGACCTACGAGCAGTACTTC
CASSQDGRQGTYEQYF
>TRBJ1-1|16|-|TRBV2|TRBD1
TGTGCCAGCCTGCGGGACAGGCGGATAATGAACACTGAAGCTTTCTTT
CASLRDRRIMNTEAFF
>TRBJ1-2|13|-|TRBV28|TRBD1
TGTGCCAGCAGGCCCCCGGGACAGCAAGGCTACACCTTC
CASRPPGQQGYTF
>TRBJ2-7|16|-|TRBV14|-
TGTGCCAGCAGCCAAGATGCCGGGACACCATCCTACGAGCAGTACTTC
CASSQDAGTPSYEQYF
>TRBJ2-5|14|-|TRBV9|-
TGTGCCAGCAGCGTTGCGGGCGGACAAGAGACCCAGTACTTC
CASSVAGGQETQYF
>TRBJ1-2|13|few|TRBV5-8|-
TGTGCCAGCGGTCAGGGAATTAACTATGGCTACACCTTC
CASGQGINYGYTF
>TRBJ2-4|16|-|TRBV6-2/TRBV6-3|-
TGTGCCAGCACCCCCAGCCGGAGCCTAGCCAAAAACATTCAGTACTTC
CASTPSRSLAKNIQYF
>TRBJ1-2|13|-|TRBV6-4|-
TGTGCCAGCAGTGACTGGGGAGTTGGGGGCTACACCTTC
CASSDWGVGGYTF
>TRBJ2-5|19|-|TRBV5-6|-
TGTGCCAGCAGCTTTCTGGTGCCCCGTGTGCAGTGGTACCAAGAGACCCAGTACTTC
CASSFLVPRVQWYQETQYF
>TRBJ1-1|12|once|TRBV5-4|-
TGTGCCAGCAGTAACCGGGGATTTGAAGCTTTCTTT
CASSNRGFEAFF
>TRBJ1-6|19|once|TRBV18|TRBD1
TGTGCCAGCTCACCGAATTTTCTTCCACCACAGGGGGCTAATTCACCCCTCCACTTT
CASSPNFLPPQGANSPLHF
>TRBJ2-1|16|-|TRBV18|TRBD2
TGTGCCAGCTCACCGCTACGAGCGGGAGGCTACAATGAGCAGTTCTTC
CASSPLRAGGYNEQFF
>TRBJ2-7|13|few|TRBV10-3|TRBD1
TGTGCCATCAGATCCCATACAGGGGACGAGCAGTACTTC
CAIRSHTGDEQYF
>TRBJ1-6|15|-|TRBV2|-
TGTGCCAGCAACCCCGGACAGCTTTATAATTCACCCCTCCACTTT
CASNPGQLYNSPLHF
>TRBJ1-2|15|-|TRBV12-1|-
TGTGCCAGCAGCGCCTGGGACAGGGGGCTCGAAGGCTACACCTTC
CASSAWDRGLEGYTF
>TRBJ1-5|16|-|TRBV7-2|-
TGTGCCAGCAGCTTACAGGGTGGGTCCAGCAATCAGCCCCAGCATTTT
CASSLQGGSSNQPQHF
>TRBJ2-1|16|-|TRBV18|TRBD2
TGTGCCAGCTCATCCAGTCTAGCGGGAGGGGGTGATGAGCAGTTCTTC
CASSSSLAGGGDEQFF
>TRBJ2-7|12|-|TRBV7-3|-
TGTGCCAGCAGCTCCGACCGGGGCGAGCAGTACTTC
CASSSDRGEQYF
>TRBJ2-7|14|-|TRBV6-9|-
TGTGCCAGCAGTTACTTGAGCGGCTCCTACGAGCAGTACTTC
CASSYLSGSYEQYF
>TRBJ1-5|13|-|TRBV19|-
TGTGCCAGTAGTATCAGTGGCAATCAGCCCCAGCATTTT
CASSISGNQPQHF
>TRBJ1-5|13|-|TRBV24-1|-
TGTGCCACCAGCGGACAGTTGCAGGGGCCCCAGCATTTT
CATSGQLQGPQHF
>TRBJ2-3|13|-|TRBV28|-
TGTGCCAGCAGAGGTCAGGGGACAGATACGCAGTATTTT
CASRGQGTDTQYF
>TRBJ1-2|13|-|TRBV10-3|TRBD1
TGTGCCATCAGTGGACAGGGGAACTATGGCTACACCTTC
CAISGQGNYGYTF
>TRBJ2-7|13|-|TRBV2|-
TGTGCCAGCAGAGGGACTGCCTCCTACGAGCAGTACTTC
CASRGTASYEQYF
>TRBJ2-7|12|-|TRBV28|-
TGTGCCAGCAGTCCGTCTAGAGCCCGAGGGTTGTTC
CASSPSRARGLF
>TRBJ1-2|13|-|TRBV5-1|-
TGCGCCAGCAGCTGGAGCGGGGATTATGGCTACACCTTC
CASSWSGDYGYTF
>TRBJ2-7|15|few|TRBV6-1|TRBD1
TGTGCCAGCAGTGAATTTACAGGGGGAACCTACGAGCAGTACTTC
CASSEFTGGTYEQYF
>TRBJ1-5|13|-|TRBV28|-
TGTGCCAGCAGTTCTTTACAGGTCCAGCCCCAGCATTTT
CASSSLQVQPQHF
>TRBJ1-2|13|few|TRBV7-2|-
TGTGCCAGCAGGCCGGACTCCCCCGTTGGCTACACCTTC
CASRPDSPVGYTF
>TRBJ1-1|15|-|TRBV7-2|-
TGTGCCAGCAGCTTAAAAAGAGGGAAGATCACTGAAGCTTTCTTT
CASSLKRGKITEAFF
>TRBJ1-1|14|-|TRBV5-1|TRBD1
TGCGCCAGCAGCTTGGCGGCAGGGGGGACTGAAGCTTTCTTT
CASSLAAGGTEAFF
>TRBJ1-2|15|once|TRBV19|TRBD1
TGTGCCAGTAGTATATGGGGGACAGGGACGCCTGGCTACACCTTC
CASSIWGTGTPGYTF
>TRBJ1-1|14|-|TRBV5-4|TRBD1
TGTGCCAGCAGCCGTCGACAGGGGGGCACTGAAGCTTTCTTT
CASSRRQGGTEAFF
>TRBJ2-7|16|-|TRBV5-1|TRBD1
TGCGCCAGCAGCCAACAAATTCCAGGGGGCCGCTACGAGCAGTACTTC
CASSQQIPGGRYEQYF
>TRBJ1-4|13|-|TRBV12-3/TRBV12-4|-
TGTGCCAGCGGAAGGCGGGGGGAAGAAAAACTGTTTTTT
CASGRRGEEKLFF